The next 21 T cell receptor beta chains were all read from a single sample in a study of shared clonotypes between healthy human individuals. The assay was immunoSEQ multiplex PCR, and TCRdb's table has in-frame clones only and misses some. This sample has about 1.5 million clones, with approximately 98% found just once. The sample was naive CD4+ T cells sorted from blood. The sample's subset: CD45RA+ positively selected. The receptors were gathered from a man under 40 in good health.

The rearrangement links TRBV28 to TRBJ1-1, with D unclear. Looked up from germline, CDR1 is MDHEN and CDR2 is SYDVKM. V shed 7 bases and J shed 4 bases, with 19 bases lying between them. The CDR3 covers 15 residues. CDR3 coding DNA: TGTGCCAGCATACGGTTATTCGAGGGTTCCACTGAAGCTTTCTTT. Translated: CASIRLFEGSTEAFF. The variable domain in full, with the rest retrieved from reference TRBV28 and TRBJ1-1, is DVKVTQSSRYLVKRTGEKVFLECVQDMDHENMFWYRQDPGLGLRLIYFSYDVKMKEKGDIPEGYSVSREKKERFSLILESASTNQTSMYLCASIRLFEGSTEAFFGQGTRLTVV.

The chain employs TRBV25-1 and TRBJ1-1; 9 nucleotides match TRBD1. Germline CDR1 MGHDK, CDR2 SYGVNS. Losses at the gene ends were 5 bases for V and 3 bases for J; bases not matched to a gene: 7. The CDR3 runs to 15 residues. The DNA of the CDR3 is TGTGCCAGCAGTCGGACAGGGGATGTGGACACTGAAGCTTTCTTT. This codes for CASSRTGDVDTEAFF.

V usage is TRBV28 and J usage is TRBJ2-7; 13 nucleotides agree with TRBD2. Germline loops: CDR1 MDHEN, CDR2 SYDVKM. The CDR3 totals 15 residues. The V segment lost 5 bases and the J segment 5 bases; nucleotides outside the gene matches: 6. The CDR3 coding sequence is TGTGCCAGCAGTCCTGGGACTAGCGGGACTCACGAGCAGTACTTC. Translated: CASSPGTSGTHEQYF.

As DNA, the CDR3 is TGTGCCAGCAGTTCGCTGATCAGCACAGATACGCAGTATTTT. Translation: CASSSLISTDTQYF. The chain employs TRBV27 and TRBJ2-3; D gene ambiguous. V gave up 4 bases and J gave up 0 bases, with 8 bases separating them. The germline gives CDR1 MNHEY, CDR2 SMNVEV (reference sequence). The CDR3 is 14 residues long.

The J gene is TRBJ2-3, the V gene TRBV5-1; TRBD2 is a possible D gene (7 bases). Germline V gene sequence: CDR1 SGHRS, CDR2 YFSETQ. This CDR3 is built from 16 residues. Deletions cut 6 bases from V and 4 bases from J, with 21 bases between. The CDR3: CASTLRGGTGPDTQYF. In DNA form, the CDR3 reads TGCGCCAGCACCCTAAGGGGGGGCACAGGACCAGATACGCAGTATTTT.

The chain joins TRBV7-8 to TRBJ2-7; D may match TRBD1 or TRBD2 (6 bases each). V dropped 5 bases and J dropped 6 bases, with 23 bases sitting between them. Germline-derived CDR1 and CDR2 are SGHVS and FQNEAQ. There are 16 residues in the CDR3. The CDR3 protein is CASSVIRGTPGGEQYF. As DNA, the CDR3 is TGTGCCAGCAGCGTTATCAGGGGAACCCCCGGGGGCGAGCAGTACTTC.

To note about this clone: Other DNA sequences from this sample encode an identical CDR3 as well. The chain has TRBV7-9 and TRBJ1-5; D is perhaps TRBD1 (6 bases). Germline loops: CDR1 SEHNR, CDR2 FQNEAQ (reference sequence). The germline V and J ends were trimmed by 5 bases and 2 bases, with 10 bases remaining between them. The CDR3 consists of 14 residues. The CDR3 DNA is TGTGCCAGCAGCCGGGGGCAGGGCAATCAGCCCCAGCATTTT. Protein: CASSRGQGNQPQHF.

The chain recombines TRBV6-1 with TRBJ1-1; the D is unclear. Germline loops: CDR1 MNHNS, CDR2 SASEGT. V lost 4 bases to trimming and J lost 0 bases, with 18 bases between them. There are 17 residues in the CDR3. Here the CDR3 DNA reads TGTGCCAGCAGTGGGAGGGAAAATATGGTCATGAACACTGAAGCTTTCTTT. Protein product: CASSGRENMVMNTEAFF.

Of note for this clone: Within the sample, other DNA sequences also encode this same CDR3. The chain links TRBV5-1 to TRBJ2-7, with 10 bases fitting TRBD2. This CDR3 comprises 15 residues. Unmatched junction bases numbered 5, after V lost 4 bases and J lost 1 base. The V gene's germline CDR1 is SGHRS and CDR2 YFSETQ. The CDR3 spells CASSLLAGESYEQYF. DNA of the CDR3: TGCGCCAGCAGCCTTCTAGCGGGAGAGTCCTACGAGCAGTACTTC. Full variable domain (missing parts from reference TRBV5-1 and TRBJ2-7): KAGVTQTPRYLIKTRGQQVTLSCSPISGHRSVSWYQQTPGQGLQFLFEYFSETQRNKGNFPGRFSGRQFSNSRSEMNVSTLELGDSALYLCASSLLAGESYEQYFGPGTRLTVT.

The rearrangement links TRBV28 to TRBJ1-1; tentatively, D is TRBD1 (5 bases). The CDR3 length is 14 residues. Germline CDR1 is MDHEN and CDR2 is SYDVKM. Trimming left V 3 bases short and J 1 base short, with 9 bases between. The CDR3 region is CASSLVQENTEAFF. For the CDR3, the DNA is TGTGCCAGCAGTTTGGTACAGGAGAACACTGAAGCTTTCTTT.

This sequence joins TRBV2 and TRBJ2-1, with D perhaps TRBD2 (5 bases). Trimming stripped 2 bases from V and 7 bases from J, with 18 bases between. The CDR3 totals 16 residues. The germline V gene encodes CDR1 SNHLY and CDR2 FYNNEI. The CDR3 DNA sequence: TGTGCCAGCAGTGAAACTTCCGGGGTTCGCCGGAATGAGCAGTTCTTC. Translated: CASSETSGVRRNEQFF.

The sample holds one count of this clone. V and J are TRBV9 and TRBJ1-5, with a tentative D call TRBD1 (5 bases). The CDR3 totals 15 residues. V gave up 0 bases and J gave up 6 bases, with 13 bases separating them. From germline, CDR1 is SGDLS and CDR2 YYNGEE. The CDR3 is CASSVGDDWGQPQHF. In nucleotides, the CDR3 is TGTGCCAGCAGCGTAGGGGACGATTGGGGTCAGCCCCAGCATTTT.

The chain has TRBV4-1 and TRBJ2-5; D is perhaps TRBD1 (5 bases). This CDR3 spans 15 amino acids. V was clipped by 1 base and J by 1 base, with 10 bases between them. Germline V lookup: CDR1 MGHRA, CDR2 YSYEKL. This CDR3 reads CASSQGRVIQETQYF. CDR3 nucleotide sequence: TGCGCCAGCAGCCAAGGCAGGGTTATCCAAGAGACCCAGTACTTC.

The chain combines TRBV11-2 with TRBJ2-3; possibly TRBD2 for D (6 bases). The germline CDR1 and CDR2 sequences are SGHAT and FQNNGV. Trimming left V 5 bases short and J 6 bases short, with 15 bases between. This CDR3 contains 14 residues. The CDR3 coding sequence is TGTGCCAGCAGCATATCAGGGAGGCATGATACGCAGTATTTT. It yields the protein CASSISGRHDTQYF.

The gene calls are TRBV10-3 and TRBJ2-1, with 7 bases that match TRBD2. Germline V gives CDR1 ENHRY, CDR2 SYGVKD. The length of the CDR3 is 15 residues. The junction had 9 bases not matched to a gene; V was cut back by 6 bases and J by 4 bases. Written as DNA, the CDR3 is TGTGCCATCAGAATGGGCGGGAGTTCTTACAATGAGCAGTTCTTC. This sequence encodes CAIRMGGSSYNEQFF.

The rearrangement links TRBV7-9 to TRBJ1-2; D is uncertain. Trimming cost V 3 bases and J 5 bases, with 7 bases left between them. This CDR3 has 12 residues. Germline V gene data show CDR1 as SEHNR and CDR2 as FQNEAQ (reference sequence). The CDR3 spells CASSFTGYGYTF. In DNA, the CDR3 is TGTGCCAGCAGCTTTACGGGGTATGGCTACACCTTC.

CDR3 amino acids: CASGGQENSGNTIYF. Here the CDR3 DNA reads TGTGCCAGCGGGGGACAAGAAAACTCTGGAAACACCATATATTTT. V usage is TRBV28 and J usage is TRBJ1-3; TRBD1 might be the D (6 bases). The germline V gene encodes CDR1 MDHEN and CDR2 SYDVKM. This CDR3 has 15 amino acids. The V gene lost 8 bases and the J gene lost 0 bases, with 14 bases spanning the gap.

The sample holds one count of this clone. CDR3 nucleotides: TGTGCCAGTAGTCCGGCCAATGAAAAACTGTTTTTT. This codes for CASSPANEKLFF. The chain is built from TRBV19 and TRBJ1-4; no reliable D call. V dropped 5 bases and J dropped 5 bases, with 6 bases sitting between them. CDR1 and CDR2 (germline): LNHDA, SQIVND (reference sequence). The CDR3 totals 12 residues.

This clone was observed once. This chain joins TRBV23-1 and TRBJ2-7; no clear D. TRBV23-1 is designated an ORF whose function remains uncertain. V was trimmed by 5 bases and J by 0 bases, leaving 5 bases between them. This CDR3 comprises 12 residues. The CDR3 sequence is CASSTTSYEQYF. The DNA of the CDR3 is TGCGCCAGCAGTACCACCTCCTACGAGCAGTACTTC.

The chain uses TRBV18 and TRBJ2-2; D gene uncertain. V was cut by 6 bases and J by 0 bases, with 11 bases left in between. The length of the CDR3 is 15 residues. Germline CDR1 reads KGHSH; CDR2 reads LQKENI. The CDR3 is CASSLQKSNTGELFF. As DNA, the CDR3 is TGTGCCAGCTCCCTTCAAAAGTCGAACACCGGGGAGCTGTTTTTT.

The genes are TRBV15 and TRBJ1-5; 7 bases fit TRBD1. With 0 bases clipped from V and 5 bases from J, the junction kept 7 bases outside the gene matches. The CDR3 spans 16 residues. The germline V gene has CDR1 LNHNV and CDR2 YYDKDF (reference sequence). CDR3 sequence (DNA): TGTGCCACCAGCAGAGATCCAGGGGGTTGGGATCAGCCCCAGCATTTT. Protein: CATSRDPGGWDQPQHF. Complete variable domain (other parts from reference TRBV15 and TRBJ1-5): DAMVIQNPRYQVTQFGKPVTLSCSQTLNHNVMYWYQQKSSQAPKLLFHYYDKDFNNEADTPDNFQSRRPNTSFCFLDIRSPGLGDTAMYLCATSRDPGGWDQPQHFGDGTRLSIL.